Listed below are T cell receptor beta chains from one sample, sequenced in a study of OX40 agonist ivuxolimab in advanced cancers. TCRdb's table, derived via immunoSEQ multiplex PCR, lists solely in-frame clones and lacks some. This table has roughly 75,000 clones, 86% appearing once. Specimen: CD4+ or CD8+ T cells sorted from blood, collected in a trial of the OX40 agonist ivuxolimab. These receptors were collected from an adult with an advanced solid tumor such as melanoma, head and neck, liver or kidney cancer. Both conserved end residues are part of each CDR3. The D gene is left open where the match is weak. The size of a clone is reported for some rows only, either as once, few or many, or as a class for expanded clones.

j_call | d_call | clone_size | v_call | cdr3_nt | cdr3_aa
TRBJ2-5 | - | - | TRBV18 | TGTGCCAGCTCGCCCCCTAGCTCGAAGACCCAGTACTTC | CASSPPSSKTQYF
TRBJ2-2 | - | few | TRBV9 | TGTGCCAGCAGCGTTCGGCGGGGGAACACCGGGGAGCTGTTTTTT | CASSVRRGNTGELFF
TRBJ2-1 | - | - | TRBV18 | TGTGCCAGCTCACCACCGTCCAATGAGCAGTTCTTC | CASSPPSNEQFF
TRBJ1-1 | TRBD1 | - | TRBV4-1 | TGCGCCAGCAGCCTAAGACAGGGAGCGGTAGGGGACACTGAAGCTTTCTTT | CASSLRQGAVGDTEAFF
TRBJ1-4 | TRBD1 | - | TRBV28 | TGTGCCAGCAGGACGGGACAGGGGGGGGAAAAACTGTTTTTT | CASRTGQGGEKLFF
TRBJ2-6 | - | - | TRBV19 | TGTGCCAGTAGTATAGATCCTTTTAGGCGGAGCTCTGGGGCCAACGTCCTGACTTTC | CASSIDPFRRSSGANVLTF
TRBJ2-6 | TRBD2 | - | TRBV5-5 | TGTGCCAGCAGCTCGGCCGCCCGGGCGGGAGGGGCTGGGGCCAACGTCCTGACTTTC | CASSSAARAGGAGANVLTF
TRBJ2-3 | TRBD2 | - | TRBV25-1 | TGTGCCAGCAGTGACTCACTAGCGGGAGTCACAGATACGCAGTATTTT | CASSDSLAGVTDTQYF
TRBJ2-1 | - | - | TRBV28 | TGTGCCAGCAGTCAGGGATTCACTGAGCAGTTCTTC | CASSQGFTEQFF
TRBJ2-7 | TRBD2 | - | TRBV10-3 | TGTGCCATCGGGGGACTAGCGGGAGCCTACGAGCAGTACTTC | CAIGGLAGAYEQYF
TRBJ2-2 | - | - | TRBV7-3 | TGTGCCAGCAGCTTGGCCGGAGACGGTGGGGAGCTGTTTTTT | CASSLAGDGGELFF
TRBJ2-5 | - | - | TRBV7-2 | TGTGCCAGCCGCCGCGACGGTGAAGAGACCCAGTACTTC | CASRRDGEETQYF
TRBJ2-2 | - | - | TRBV6-5 | TGTGCCAGCAGAAGGGGCCTCGGGGAGCTGTTTTTT | CASRRGLGELFF
TRBJ2-2 | - | few | TRBV18 | TGTGCCAGCTCACCGGGACTCAACACCGGGGAGCTGTTTTTT | CASSPGLNTGELFF